This T cell receptor beta chain was sequenced during a study of identical twins. Broader study findings: Twin pairs' shared out-of-frame alpha sequences were enriched in low generation probability. Out-of-frame beta chain sequences displayed weaker excess sharing between twins. Twin sharing of out-of-frame TCR alpha was underestimated by models in monozygotic pairs. Zero-insertion analyses were open to partial confounding by invariant MAIT and iNKT cells.

Via MiXCR, TCRdb re-called the 5' RACE reads, giving one row per CDR3 protein. The sample has about 240,000 distinct CDR3 sequences, roughly 10% seen once; the top ten hold over 8%. Regarding this clonotype: The antigen remains undetermined. A junction end diverges from the germline sequence, so it may reflect a read error.

CDR3 length: 17 residues. The germline V gene encodes CDR1 KGHSH and CDR2 LQKENI. Sample: memory T cells sorted from blood. The V call is TRBV18, the J call TRBJ1-1; D is ambiguous. This TCR derives from a man aged 50 to 60 in good health. CDR3 sequence: CASSPHSVGVPGTEAFF. CDR3 coding DNA: TGTGCCAGCTCCCCACACAGCGTAGGTGTCCCGGGCACTGAAGCTTTCTTT.